The 27 T cell receptor beta chains below were found in one sample sequenced in a study of cytomegalovirus exposure and HLA in healthy donors. This PCR relied on a set of 60 Vbeta primers and 13 Jbeta primers. Here immunoSEQ multiplex PCR was the method, and the copy in TCRdb shows in-frame clones only, minus some. The repertoire has about 140,000 clones, about 80% of them found once; the top ten carry roughly 9.9%. Input material: PBMCs. The receptor source for this set is a woman aged 55-70 years in good health and CMV-seropositive.

V usage is TRBV4-3 and J usage is TRBJ1-5; D might be TRBD1 (5 bases). From germline, CDR1 is LGHNA and CDR2 YSLEER. This CDR3 region has 16 residues. V shed 0 bases and J shed 3 bases, with 12 bases lying between them. CDR3 DNA sequence: TGCGCCAGCAGCCAAGATCTGGACGGACACAATCAGCCCCAGCATTTT. Its protein is CASSQDLDGHNQPQHF.

The rearrangement links TRBV27 to TRBJ2-1; D is perhaps TRBD2 (5 bases). Trimming took off 2 bases at V and 8 bases at J, with 10 bases between the two ends. The germline V gene has CDR1 MNHEY and CDR2 SMNVEV (reference sequence). The CDR3 extends over 13 amino acids. The CDR3 coding sequence is TGTGCCAGCAGTTTAGCTAGCTGGGATGAGCAGTTCTTC. As protein: CASSLASWDEQFF.

Comment on this clone: An end of the junction differs from the germline gene, which may be a read error. V usage is TRBV18 and J usage is TRBJ2-7; TRBD2 aligns across 11 bases. The CDR3 runs to 14 residues. Germline loops: CDR1 KGHSH, CDR2 LQKENI. CDR3 sequence reads: CASSPLAGVHEQYF. The CDR3 DNA reads as TGTGCCAGCTCCCCACTAGCGGGAGTCCACGAGCAGTACTTC.

The rearrangement uses TRBV6-5 and TRBJ1-1; D gene uncertain. Germline loops: CDR1 MNHEY, CDR2 SVGAGI. The length of the CDR3 is 11 residues. Trimming cost V 7 bases and J 5 bases, with 8 bases left between them. CDR3 sequence reads: CASIRRTEAFF. In DNA form, the CDR3 reads TGTGCCAGCATTCGGAGGACTGAAGCTTTCTTT.

The table lists this clone with a few counts. V gene TRBV6-5 combines with J gene TRBJ2-7; D is possibly TRBD2 (6 bases). V lost 0 bases to trimming and J lost 3 bases, with 12 bases between them. Per germline, CDR1 MNHEY and CDR2 SVGAGI. The CDR3 totals 15 residues. The CDR3 DNA follows: TGTGCCAGCAGTTACTCGTCGGGAGCCCACTACGAGCAGTACTTC. Protein sequence: CASSYSSGAHYEQYF.

The V and J genes are TRBV9 and TRBJ2-1, with 9 positions matching TRBD2. The junction had 6 bases not matched to a gene; V was cut back by 4 bases and J by 7 bases. The CDR3 is 14 residues long. CDR1 is SGDLS, CDR2 YYNGEE, per germline. CDR3 nucleotides: TGTGCCAGCAGCCCTAGGACTAGCGAAAATGAGCAGTTCTTC. Its protein product is CASSPRTSENEQFF.

A single count supports this clone. At one end, the junction sequence differs from germline, possibly due to a read error. The rearrangement uses TRBV7-7 and TRBJ2-1, with 8 bases lining up with TRBD1. Germline CDR1 reads SSHAT; CDR2 reads FNYEAQ (reference sequence). This CDR3 is 13 amino acids long. For the CDR3, the DNA is TGTGCTAGCAGCGCGTCGCAGGGGGCAAGTCAGTTCTTC. This sequence encodes CASSASQGASQFF.

This clone showed up just a few times. The chain is built from TRBV5-4 and TRBJ2-6; perhaps TRBD2 as D (5 bases). Trimming cost V 6 bases and J 0 bases, with 13 bases left between them. This CDR3 is 16 amino acids long. Germline V gives CDR1 SGHNT, CDR2 YYREEE (reference sequence). CDR3 sequence (DNA): TGTGCCAGCACCGGAAACCGGGGCTCTGGGGCCAACGTCCTGACTTTC. This codes for CASTGNRGSGANVLTF.

This clone was counted a few times. The chain combines TRBV10-3 with TRBJ2-7; 9 nucleotides agree with TRBD1. From germline, CDR1 is ENHRY and CDR2 SYGVKD. The trim removed 6 bases at V and 5 bases at J, leaving 2 bases unmatched. The CDR3 has 12 residues. CDR3 amino acids: CAIRDRGDEQYF. The DNA for the CDR3 is TGTGCCATCAGGGACAGGGGCGACGAGCAGTACTTC.

This clone was seen a handful of times. The V and J genes are TRBV7-3 and TRBJ2-1; 7 bases are shared with TRBD2. From germline, CDR1 is SGHTA and CDR2 FQGTGA. V shed 3 bases, J shed 10 bases, and the junction held 3 bases outside the gene matches. This CDR3 region has 12 residues. The CDR3 DNA reads TGTGCCAGCAGCTTCGAGCGGGGCGAGCAGTTCTTC. Amino acid sequence: CASSFERGEQFF.

The chain recombines TRBV5-1 with TRBJ2-1; D remains ambiguous. Trimming took off 0 bases at V and 5 bases at J, with 12 bases between the two ends. This CDR3 comprises 15 residues. Germline assignment: CDR1 SGHRS and CDR2 YFSETQ. The chain's CDR3 is CASSLDHGLNNEQFF. The CDR3 DNA is TGCGCCAGCAGCTTGGACCATGGGCTAAACAATGAGCAGTTCTTC.

V usage is TRBV5-6 and J usage is TRBJ2-1; TRBD2 agrees at 7 bases. The CDR3 covers 17 residues. Germline trimming cut 1 base from V and 0 bases from J; bases unmatched to any gene: 7. Germline loops: CDR1 SGHDT, CDR2 YYEEEE. The DNA for the CDR3 is TGTGCCAGCAGCTTGAACTGGGGGGGTAGCTCCTACAATGAGCAGTTCTTC. This encodes CASSLNWGGSSYNEQFF.

The chain links TRBV7-9 to TRBJ1-4; D unresolved. CDR3 length: 14 residues. Germline lookup yields CDR1 SEHNR and CDR2 FQNEAQ (reference sequence). V gave up 1 base and J gave up 4 bases, with 7 bases separating them. The CDR3 loop reads CASSLGGLNEKLFF. The CDR3 DNA reads TGTGCCAGCAGCTTAGGAGGGCTTAATGAAAAACTGTTTTTT.

V is TRBV7-2 and J is TRBJ2-5, with 7 nucleotides matching TRBD2. CDR3 length: 16 amino acids. Per germline, CDR1 SGHTA and CDR2 FQGNSA. V was clipped by 3 bases and J by 5 bases; unmatched bases: 12. CDR3 DNA sequence: TGTGCCAGCAGCTTTTTGCAAGGGCCGGGAGGCGAGACCCAGTACTTC. It translates to CASSFLQGPGGETQYF.

Only one count was recorded for this clone. The chain employs TRBV13 and TRBJ2-7; D may be TRBD1 (6 bases). The CDR3 is 13 amino acids. The V end was cut by 1 base, the J end by 3 bases, with 7 bases between. The germline gives CDR1 PRHDT, CDR2 FYEKMQ (reference sequence). Here the CDR3 DNA reads TGTGCCAGCAGCTTAGTACAGGGCTACGAGCAGTACTTC. Translating it yields CASSLVQGYEQYF.

This clone has only a few counts. The chain employs TRBV6-5 and TRBJ1-5; tentative D call: TRBD1 (6 bases). Germline CDR1 reads MNHEY; CDR2 reads SVGAGI. The CDR3 is made up of 14 amino acids. Trimming took off 6 bases at V and 4 bases at J, with 13 bases between the two ends. The CDR3 protein is CASRPGTRNQPQHF. The CDR3 bases are TGTGCCAGCAGGCCCGGGACAAGAAATCAGCCCCAGCATTTT.

The chain links TRBV25-1 to TRBJ2-5; TRBD2 matches at 10 bases. V shed 3 bases and J 3 bases; nucleotides not matched to a gene: 7. There are 16 residues in the CDR3. Germline V gene data show CDR1 as MGHDK and CDR2 as SYGVNS. The CDR3 here is CASSEGGSGRKETQYF. The CDR3 nucleotides are TGTGCCAGCAGTGAGGGGGGTAGCGGGAGGAAAGAGACCCAGTACTTC.

In this sample, this clone turned up once. CDR3 in DNA: TGTGCTAGTGCCCAGGACACCTCCTACAATGAGCAGTTCTTC. Translation: CASAQDTSYNEQFF. The rearrangement links TRBV12-5 to TRBJ2-1, with D maybe TRBD1 (5 bases). Trimming pared 7 bases from V and 0 bases from J, leaving 10 bases between. CDR3 length: 14 amino acids. Germline loops: CDR1 LGHNT, CDR2 FRNRAP.

The rearrangement links TRBV11-3 to TRBJ2-7; maybe TRBD2 (6 bases). The CDR3 has 14 amino acids. The V end lost 1 base, the J end lost 6 bases, and 13 bases lay between the germline ends. The germline CDR1 and CDR2 sequences are SGHNT and YENEEA. CDR3 loop: CASSLGRGGLEQYF. Here the CDR3 DNA reads TGTGCCAGCAGCTTAGGGAGGGGAGGACTCGAGCAGTACTTC.

The genes are TRBV2 and TRBJ1-2, with D maybe TRBD1 (6 bases). Germline assignment: CDR1 SNHLY and CDR2 FYNNEI. This CDR3 is 14 amino acids long. The V gene lost 2 bases and the J gene lost 6 bases, with 13 bases spanning the gap. In nucleotides, the CDR3 is TGTGCCAGCAGTGAAATTATCGGGACAAATGGCTACACCTTC. This encodes CASSEIIGTNGYTF. The variable domain in full, with the rest retrieved from reference TRBV2 and TRBJ1-2, is EPEVTQTPSHQVTQMGQEVILRCVPISNHLYFYWYRQILGQKVEFLVSFYNNEISEKSEIFDDQFSVERPDGSNFTLKIRSTKLEDSAMYFCASSEIIGTNGYTFGSGTRLTVV.

The chain recombines TRBV27 with TRBJ1-5; D remains unclear. Trimming removed 8 bases from V and 0 bases from J, with 11 bases in between. The germline V gene encodes CDR1 MNHEY and CDR2 SMNVEV (reference sequence). The CDR3 is 14 amino acids. The CDR3 here is CASSGGYSNQPQHF. The CDR3 DNA reads TGTGCCAGCTCCGGCGGTTATAGCAATCAGCCCCAGCATTTT.

The V call is TRBV6-1, the J call TRBJ1-3, with D unresolved. The CDR3 has 12 amino acids. The germline V gene has CDR1 MNHNS and CDR2 SASEGT. V gave up 4 bases and J gave up 4 bases, with 5 bases separating them. The CDR3 here is CASSAAGNTIYF. The CDR3 nucleotides read TGTGCCAGCAGTGCCGCGGGAAACACCATATATTTT.

Only one count was recorded for this clone. The gene calls are TRBV7-9 and TRBJ1-2; D is undetermined. Trimming took off 1 base at V and 6 bases at J, with 9 bases between the two ends. The CDR3 runs 13 residues. The germline V gene encodes CDR1 SEHNR and CDR2 FQNEAQ (reference sequence). In DNA, the CDR3 is TGTGCCAGCAGCTTAGGGCCGCGGGATGGCTACACCTTC. It translates to CASSLGPRDGYTF.

This chain uses TRBV30 with TRBJ1-4, with 11 bases lining up with TRBD1. Germline CDR1 reads GTSNPN; CDR2 reads SVGIG (reference sequence). Trimming cost V 3 bases and J 0 bases; bases outside gene matches: 3. The CDR3 totals 16 residues. The CDR3: CAWRKGQGATNEKLFF. The CDR3 region has the DNA TGTGCCTGGAGAAAGGGACAGGGGGCAACTAATGAAAAACTGTTTTTT.

This clone occurred once. The chain joins TRBV30 to TRBJ1-5; D is uncertain. CDR3 length equals 13 residues. V dropped 2 bases and J dropped 4 bases, with 9 bases sitting between them. Looked up from germline, CDR1 is GTSNPN and CDR2 is SVGIG (reference sequence). CDR3 amino acids: CAWSTYPNQPQHF. CDR3 coding DNA: TGTGCCTGGAGTACTTACCCAAATCAGCCCCAGCATTTT.

The genes are TRBV27 and TRBJ1-5, with 8 nucleotides matching TRBD1. Germline lookup yields CDR1 MNHEY and CDR2 SMNVEV (reference sequence). This CDR3 region has 15 residues. The V segment lost 4 bases and the J segment 5 bases; nucleotides outside the gene matches: 7. CDR3 DNA: TGTGCCAGCAGTTCCTTTGCAGGGGGCGATCAGCCCCAGCATTTT. Translated: CASSSFAGGDQPQHF.

Concerning this clone: One junction end disagrees with the germline gene, perhaps due to a read error. The rearrangement uses TRBV28 and TRBJ2-1; 9 bases agree with TRBD2. Germline assignment: CDR1 MDHEN and CDR2 SYDVKM. The CDR3 extends over 15 amino acids. In DNA, the CDR3 is TGTGTCAGCGGGGGGACTAGCCCGGGGTATCTGGGGCAGTTCTTC. Its translation is CVSGGTSPGYLGQFF.